What follows describes a single T cell receptor beta chain. This sample is part of a study of blood T cell repertoires in COVID-19. Study at large: Whether acute or convalescent, the COVID-19 samples came from the United States, Italy and Spain. Sources were T cells, B-cell-depleted T cells, or PBMCs; the material itself was cDNA or gDNA.

Original data processing: Estimation of nucleated cell counts relied on the amplification of reference gene primers. Profiled with immunoSEQ multiplex PCR; TCRdb holds only in-frame clones, not every one. V and J calls and clone size are copied from that table; D and trimming were computed from the DNA. Counted here are more than 95,000 clones, roughly 80% occurring once; the ten biggest clones make up roughly a tenth. V was trimmed by 2 bases and J by 11 bases, leaving 21 bases between them. Germline values: CDR1 GTSNPN, CDR2 SVGIG (reference sequence). The CDR3 has 15 residues. The sequence derives from a woman between 65 and 79 years old with acute or convalescent COVID-19. Sequenced: peripheral blood. This chain joins TRBV30 and TRBJ1-4; a weak D match, TRBD1 (6 bases). CDR3 residues: CAWSLLGGGGEKLFF. CDR3 DNA sequence: TGTGCCTGGAGTTTGCTAGGGGGGGGCGGGGAGAAACTGTTTTTT.